This TCR beta chain stems from a study of naive and memory T cell subsets (dated by TCRdb to 2016 to 2017). General notes on the study: An open-source, UMI-based TCR alpha and beta sequencing pipeline was applied to sorted naive and memory peripheral blood T cell subsets. IgG serology results and the functional CMV T cell responses were in complete agreement. RNA was DNase-treated and reverse transcribed with TCR constant-region primers, mostly using SuperScript III. The investigation overall reported the following: A few larger clonotypes were found in naive repertoires, especially CD8, and these larger clonotypes were possibly memory cells re-expressing CD45RA. Clonotypes were defined as single alpha or beta chain sequences, not paired alpha/beta receptors. Once error correction was done, more than 90% of naive TCR sequences showed up just once, which made the naive abundance distributions much steeper than those of the memory subsets. The abundance of TCRs followed a power law with an exponent that differed between naive and memory subsets yet stayed consistent across the three individuals. In both CD4 and CD8 cells, the Gini index increased while Shannon and inverse Simpson diversity decreased from naive through CM, EM and EMRA. The repertoire findings for the naive and memory subsets could not be validated against a ground truth because none was available. RNA-based TCR counts may be affected by expression changes linked to T cell activation and differentiation.

The library was obtained by UMI-ligation and nested PCR. An equimolar mix of two oligonucleotides covering both TRBC1 and TRBC2 was used as the beta constant-region primer. A single-stranded oligonucleotide bearing the SP2 primer plus a 12-nucleotide UMI was ligated onto the 3' end of the cDNA by T4 RNA ligase 1. Four rounds of PCR were used to amplify ligated cDNA, with nested alpha and beta constant-region primers being used together with the SP2 primer. The ligation reaction was kept at 16 degrees C for roughly 18-24 hours. PCR2 was typically performed as a SYBR Green qPCR and was stopped at a predetermined threshold so that over-amplification was prevented. Agencourt AMPure XP magnetic beads were used for all purifications after the first. Libraries were quantified by Qubit and checked on a TapeStation, where a main peak was expected near 650 bp. The pooled libraries were sequenced on an Illumina MiSeq using v2 2x251 paired-end kits, which usually yielded about 0.85-2 million reads per sample. Libraries were pooled at about 4 nM per sample, and roughly 4.5-7.5% PhiX was added to improve cluster recognition. The authors' analysis ran thus. V and J genes were assigned to Demultiplexor-processed FASTQ reads by Decombinator through tag matching, with a single base-pair mismatch being allowed. Collapsinator relied on UMIs to fix sequencing errors as well as frequency errors caused by PCR heterogeneity. TCRs were translated and CDR3s were extracted from the conserved cysteine to the FGXG phenylalanine by CDR3Translator, with non-productive sequences being flagged. Gini, Shannon entropy and inverse Simpson indices were computed after subsampling the repertoires to the same number of UMI-defined TCRs. Within the linear range, a power law was fitted by maximum likelihood to the distributions of clonotype abundance. Similar UMI counts, unique TCR numbers and clonal distributions were obtained with the pipeline and with MIGEC on one naive CD8 sample. One analysis removed from the naive repertoire any naive TCRs that were also found in any memory subset from the same donor. Repertoires were searched for roughly 7,300 CMV-associated CDR3 sequences compiled from VDJdb and a published dataset. TCRdb reanalyzed the raw reads on its own, using fastp at Q25 for trimming and MiXCR for clone calling, and kept in-frame beta chains. A single entry per CDR3 protein holds the most common genes and DNA from its merged rows. For this entry, the V and J calls and clone size follow TCRdb and not the study's own pipeline. The sample data list 120,000 to 150,000 distinct CDR3 sequences, and more than 15% of these were observed just once. Of the sample, about 0.14% falls within the top ten clones.

This clonotype was recorded a few times. Its antigen remains undetermined. The record has no base qualities; no much larger clone is one base away. Separate amplification of TCR alpha and beta chain libraries was performed from the second PCR step onward. To determine each donor's CMV status, fresh PBMCs were stimulated overnight with CMV viral lysate, and IFNgamma production from CD4+ T cells was then assessed. CD4 T cells were positively selected with Miltenyi beads, followed by positive selection of CD8 T cells from the CD4-negative fraction. Cells were stained for CD3, CD4, CD8, CD45RA, CD27 and a live/dead dye and were sorted on a BD Aria II into four subsets based on CD45RA and CD27. Blood came from a few healthy volunteers, each fractionated into CD4 and CD8 T cells and then into four differentiation subsets. Around 120 ml of peripheral blood was drawn per donor, and PBMC were isolated by Ficoll-Paque PLUS density-gradient centrifugation. After sorting, cells were lysed in RLT buffer, RNA was extracted using a Qiagen RNeasy kit, and the extracted RNA was stored at -80 degrees C.

What was sequenced was naive CD4+ T cells from blood. Explained via the paper, the cell subset or site label denotes: naive T cells, CD45RA high CD27+. This sequence originates from a human donor in good health.

Here is the DNA: TGTGCCATCAGTGAGTCTGGGGGTCGGCCCCAGCATTTT. The translation is CAISESGGRPQHF. The chain uses TRBV10-3 and TRBJ1-5; a tentative D match to TRBD1 spans 5 bases. At the junction V is shortened by 0 bases and J by 9 bases, with 9 bases in between. Spanning cysteine to phenylalanine, the CDR3 consists of 13 amino acids. Just CDR3 DNA is preserved here, 39 bases in frame from base 1. The germline V gene encodes CDR1 ENHRY and CDR2 SYGVKD.